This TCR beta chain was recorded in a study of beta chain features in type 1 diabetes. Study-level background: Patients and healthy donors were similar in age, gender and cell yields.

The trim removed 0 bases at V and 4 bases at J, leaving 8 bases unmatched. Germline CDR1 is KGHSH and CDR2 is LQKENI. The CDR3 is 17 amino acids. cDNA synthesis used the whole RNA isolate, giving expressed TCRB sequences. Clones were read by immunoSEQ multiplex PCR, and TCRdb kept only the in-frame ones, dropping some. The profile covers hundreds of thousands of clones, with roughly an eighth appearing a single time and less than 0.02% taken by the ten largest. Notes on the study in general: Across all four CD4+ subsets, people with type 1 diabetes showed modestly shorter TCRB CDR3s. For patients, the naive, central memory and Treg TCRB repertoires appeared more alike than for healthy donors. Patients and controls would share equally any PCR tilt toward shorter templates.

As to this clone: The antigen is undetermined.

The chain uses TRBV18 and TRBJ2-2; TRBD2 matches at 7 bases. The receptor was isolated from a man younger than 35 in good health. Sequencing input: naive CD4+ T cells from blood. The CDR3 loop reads CASSPPNQAGSTGELFF. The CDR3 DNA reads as TGTGCCAGCTCACCACCGAATCAAGCGGGAAGCACCGGGGAGCTGTTTTTT.